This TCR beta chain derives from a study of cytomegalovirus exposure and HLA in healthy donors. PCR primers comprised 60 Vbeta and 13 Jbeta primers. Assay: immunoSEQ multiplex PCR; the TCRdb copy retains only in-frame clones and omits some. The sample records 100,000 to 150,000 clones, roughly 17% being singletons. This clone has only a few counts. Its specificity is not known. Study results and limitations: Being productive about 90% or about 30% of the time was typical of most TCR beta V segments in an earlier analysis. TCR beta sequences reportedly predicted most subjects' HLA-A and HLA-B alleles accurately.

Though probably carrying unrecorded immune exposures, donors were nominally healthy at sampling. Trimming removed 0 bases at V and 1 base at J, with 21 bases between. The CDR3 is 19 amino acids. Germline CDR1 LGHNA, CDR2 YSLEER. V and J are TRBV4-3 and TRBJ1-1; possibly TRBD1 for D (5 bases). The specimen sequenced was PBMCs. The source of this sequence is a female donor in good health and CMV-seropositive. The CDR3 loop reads CASSQDLVQGGSENTEAFF. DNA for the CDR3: TGCGCCAGCAGCCAAGATCTTGTCCAGGGCGGTTCTGAGAACACTGAAGCTTTCTTT.